This TCR beta chain derives from a study of T cells in Graves' hyperthyroidism and ophthalmopathy. The CDR3 regions of TCR beta were amplified from RNA transcripts. Carried out on the TCR CDR3, a first-round RT-PCR used the HTBI primer set. A single record per CDR3 protein comes from TCRdb applying MiXCR to the multiplex PCR reads. The sample contains roughly 600,000 distinct CDR3 sequences, approximately 15% of which appear only once. Germline assignment: CDR1 KGHDR and CDR2 SFDVKD. Trimming removed 8 bases from V and 7 bases from J; junction bases left unmatched: 10. This CDR3 spans 14 amino acids. The clonotype comes from a woman aged 45-60 years with Graves' ophthalmopathy. Input material: blood. This sequence joins TRBV24-1 and TRBJ1-5; TRBD1 matches 7 bases. CDR3 DNA sequence: TGTGCCACCACCTTCGACAGGGCCCGGCAGCCCCAGCATTTT. As protein: CATTFDRARQPQHF.